The next 14 T cell receptor beta chains were all read from a single sample in a study of spatial heterogeneity in lung cancer. Time point of the sample: sample taken at primary tumor resection. TCRdb ran MiXCR on the 5' RACE reads and lists one entry per CDR3 protein. The table lists approximately 40,000 distinct CDR3 sequences, roughly 7.2% of them singletons. This specimen was PBMCs, taken at surgery. These receptors were collected from a female donor with early-stage non-small cell lung cancer.

This clonotype appeared a few times. The chain combines TRBV5-1 with TRBJ2-7, with 9 positions matching TRBD1. V dropped 1 base and J dropped 2; count of bases not matched to a gene: 4. The CDR3 extends over 15 amino acids. The germline gives CDR1 SGHRS, CDR2 YFSETQ. The CDR3 loop reads CASSLYGTGPYEQYF. Written as DNA, the CDR3 is TGCGCCAGCAGCTTGTATGGGACAGGGCCCTACGAGCAGTACTTC.

V usage is TRBV6-5 and J usage is TRBJ2-1; D unclear. CDR3 length equals 14 residues. V was cut by 2 bases and J by 2 bases, with 7 bases left in between. Looked up from germline, CDR1 is MNHEY and CDR2 is SVGAGI. Written as DNA, the CDR3 is TGTGCCAGCAGTTACGGCCTAGCCTACAATGAGCAGTTCTTC. It is translated as CASSYGLAYNEQFF.

This clonotype was detected many times. The gene calls are TRBV20-1 and TRBJ1-5, with unresolved D. The ends were cut back, 8 bases at V and 0 bases at J, with 8 bases in the middle. The germline V gene has CDR1 DFQATT and CDR2 SNEGSKA (reference sequence). The CDR3 consists of 12 residues. In nucleotides, the CDR3 is TGCAGTCAACAGTATAGCAATCAGCCCCAGCATTTT. Translating it yields CSQQYSNQPQHF.

This sequence joins TRBV12-3 or TRBV12-4 and TRBJ1-1; D is undetermined. V was trimmed by 5 bases and J by 6 bases, leaving 7 bases between them. The CDR3 totals 11 residues. The CDR3 region is CASSKVAEAFF. CDR3 sequence (DNA): TGTGCCAGCAGTAAAGTAGCTGAAGCTTTCTTT.

This clonotype was seen repeatedly, ten times or more. J is TRBJ1-1 and V is TRBV5-1; TRBD1 aligns across 7 bases. V was pared by 0 bases and J by 5 bases, with 4 bases of the junction left unmatched. CDR1 is SGHRS and CDR2 is YFSETQ in the germline V gene. The CDR3 totals 14 residues. The CDR3 nucleotides are TGCGCCAGCAGCTTGGGGGGACAGCCAACTGAAGCTTTCTTT. The encoded protein is CASSLGGQPTEAFF.

J is TRBJ1-1 and V is TRBV6-2 or TRBV6-3; D not resolved. Trimming left V 2 bases short and J 4 bases short, with 8 bases between. There are 13 residues in the CDR3. The germline CDR1 and CDR2 sequences are MNHEY and SVGEGT. The CDR3 DNA follows: TGTGCCAGCAGTTACGCAGGTCTCACTGAAGCTTTCTTT. Amino acid sequence: CASSYAGLTEAFF.

This clonotype was seen a few times. The rearrangement uses TRBV7-2 and TRBJ2-5; D is unresolved. This CDR3 contains 13 residues. Germline CDR1 and CDR2: SGHTA and FQGNSA. V was cut by 3 bases and J by 5 bases, with 10 bases left in between. Here the CDR3 reads CASSFGPGETQYF. The CDR3 DNA sequence: TGTGCCAGCAGCTTTGGGCCCGGGGAGACCCAGTACTTC.

This clonotype was seen ten or more times. The rearrangement links TRBV5-5 to TRBJ1-2; the D is unclear. Germline V lookup: CDR1 SGHKS, CDR2 YYEKEE (reference sequence). V lost 4 bases and J lost 4, with 17 bases in between. The CDR3 is 15 residues long. The CDR3: CASSPYAGLGYGYTF. CDR3 DNA sequence: TGTGCCAGCAGCCCCTATGCTGGGCTGGGCTATGGCTACACCTTC.

This clonotype was seen ten or more times. J is TRBJ2-3 and V is TRBV19; TRBD2 might be the D (6 bases). Trimming left V 2 bases short and J 0 bases short, with 9 bases between. The CDR3 is made up of 15 amino acids. In germline, CDR1 is LNHDA, CDR2 SQIVND (reference sequence). The CDR3 nucleotides read TGTGCCAGTAGTATAAGCGGGTTTAGCACAGATACGCAGTATTTT. Translating gives CASSISGFSTDTQYF.

This clonotype came up many times. The chain uses TRBV9 and TRBJ2-5; TRBD1 matches at 10 bases. This CDR3 has 15 amino acids. V shed 0 bases and J 4 bases; nucleotides not matched to a gene: 3. Germline V gene data show CDR1 as SGDLS and CDR2 as YYNGEE. CDR3 DNA sequence: TGTGCCAGCAGCGTAGTCGGGACAGGGGTAGAGACCCAGTACTTC. Translation gives CASSVVGTGVETQYF. Combining the CDR3 with reference TRBV9 and TRBJ2-5 gives the whole variable domain DSGVTQTPKHLITATGQRVTLRCSPRSGDLSVYWYQQSLDQGLQFLIQYYNGEERAKGNILERFSAQQFPDLHSELNLSSLELGDSALYFCASSVVGTGVETQYFGPGTRLLVL.

The rearrangement uses TRBV6-6 and TRBJ2-5; TRBD2 agrees at 7 bases. The V segment lost 4 bases and the J segment 5 bases; nucleotides outside the gene matches: 4. Germline lookup yields CDR1 MNHNY and CDR2 SVGAGI (reference sequence). The CDR3 loop spans 13 amino acids. The CDR3 bases are TGTGCCAGCAGTTTGGGGGGGGTCGAGACCCAGTACTTC. As protein: CASSLGGVETQYF.

The chain is built from TRBV20-1 and TRBJ2-5, with 10 bases lining up with TRBD1. With 6 bases clipped from V and 5 bases from J, the junction kept 3 bases outside the gene matches. The germline V gene has CDR1 DFQATT and CDR2 SNEGSKA (reference sequence). This CDR3 has 12 residues. The CDR3 DNA follows: TGCAGTGCCGGGACAGGGGTGGAGACCCAGTACTTC. The encoded protein is CSAGTGVETQYF.

This clonotype was found many times. The rearrangement uses TRBV5-1 and TRBJ1-4; D is undetermined. Trimming removed 0 bases from V and 7 bases from J, with 10 bases in between. The CDR3 totals 14 residues. Germline loops: CDR1 SGHRS, CDR2 YFSETQ. The CDR3 spells CASSLGPGGEKLFF. The CDR3 region has the DNA TGCGCCAGCAGCTTGGGCCCCGGAGGTGAAAAACTGTTTTTT. The full variable domain, completed using reference TRBV5-1 and TRBJ1-4, is KAGVTQTPRYLIKTRGQQVTLSCSPISGHRSVSWYQQTPGQGLQFLFEYFSETQRNKGNFPGRFSGRQFSNSRSEMNVSTLELGDSALYLCASSLGPGGEKLFFGSGTQLSVL.

This clonotype was seen many times. The CDR3 sequence: CASSLEDRGNEQYF. The CDR3 nucleotides are TGTGCCAGCAGCTTAGAGGACAGGGGCAACGAGCAGTACTTC. The chain recombines TRBV7-9 with TRBJ2-7; 9 bases are a match to TRBD1. The CDR3 covers 14 residues. In germline, CDR1 is SEHNR, CDR2 FQNEAQ (reference sequence). The junction had 3 bases not matched to a gene; V was cut back by 1 base and J by 5 bases. Based on the CDR3 plus reference TRBV7-9 and TRBJ2-7, the full variable domain is DTGVSQNPRHKITKRGQNVTFRCDPISEHNRLYWYRQTLGQGPEFLTYFQNEAQLEKSRLLSDRFSAERPKGSFSTLEIQRTEQGDSAMYLCASSLEDRGNEQYFGPGTRLTVT.